This T cell receptor (beta chain) was captured by sequencing in a study of T cell repertoires in cytomegalovirus infection. Study-wide background: Well-studied HLA-B-restricted epitopes and recently identified HLA-C-restricted epitopes of CMV were both used in the study. Indications came from public TCR beta signatures; they pointed to CMV infection and to a matching HLA type.

General study results and limits: There were carriers of CMV plus the relevant HLA, and cumulative public TCR beta family frequency identified them.

TCRdb recomputed calls from the reads with MiXCR, one row per CDR3 protein. The sample records roughly 78,000 distinct CDR3 sequences, about 40% being singletons. The germline gives CDR1 SGHTA, CDR2 FQGNSA. This CDR3 comprises 14 residues. V was pared by 1 base and J by 3 bases, with 8 bases between. Of note for this clonotype: The antigen is not known.

This chain connects TRBV7-2 to TRBJ2-3; D remains ambiguous. Specimen: CD8+ T cells from cultured PBMCs, collected from culture after CMV antigen stimulation. This receptor was identified in a human donor in good health (CMV status not recorded). Some clones in this sample may be carry-over from other donors' samples. CDR3 bases: TGTGCCAGCAGCTTAGGGCTGGCGACAGATACGCAGTATTTT. It is translated as CASSLGLATDTQYF. Based on the CDR3 plus reference TRBV7-2 and TRBJ2-3, the full variable domain is GAGVSQSPSNKVTEKGKDVELRCDPISGHTALYWYRQSLGQGLEFLIYFQGNSAPDKSGLPSDRFSAERTGGSVSTLTIQRTQQEDSAVYLCASSLGLATDTQYFGPGTRLTVL.